Listed below are T cell receptor beta chains from one sample, sequenced in a study of shared clonotypes between healthy human individuals. The table came from immunoSEQ multiplex PCR; TCRdb's copy has only in-frame clones and leaves some out. The sample contains about 510,000 clones, roughly 95% of which appear only once. The sample consisted of naive CD4+ T cells sorted from blood. The receptors were gathered from a woman in her 30s in good health. The CDR3 runs from the conserved cysteine through the conserved F or W. A D gene is named only where the DNA matches it firmly. A clone size is listed for some rows: how often the clone was seen (once, few, many), or a class if it is expanded.

D: .; J: TRBJ2-5; V: TRBV5-1; size: .; CDR3: CASSQTLGGEQTQYF; DNA: TGCGCCAGCAGCCAGACCTTAGGAGGGGAGCAGACCCAGTACTTC
D: .; J: TRBJ2-3; V: TRBV5-1; size: .; CDR3: CASSIQRNTDTQYF; DNA: TGCGCCAGCTCCATCCAGCGGAACACAGATACGCAGTATTTT
D: TRBD2; J: TRBJ2-3; V: TRBV2; size: .; CDR3: CASISGDRTDTQYF; DNA: TGTGCCAGCATAAGCGGGGACCGCACAGATACGCAGTATTTT
D: .; J: TRBJ1-2; V: TRBV7-9; size: .; CDR3: CASSFGSRVYGYTF; DNA: TGTGCCAGCAGCTTCGGGTCCAGGGTCTATGGCTACACCTTC
D: TRBD1; J: TRBJ1-2; V: TRBV2; size: .; CDR3: CASSFIPGTGVSYGYTF; DNA: TGTGCCAGCAGTTTTATTCCCGGGACAGGAGTTAGCTATGGCTACACCTTC
D: .; J: TRBJ2-3; V: TRBV28; size: few; CDR3: CASSFSEGTQYF; DNA: TGTGCCAGCAGTTTCAGCGAGGGTACGCAGTATTTT
D: .; J: TRBJ1-1; V: TRBV28; size: .; CDR3: CASSLAARGFAFF; DNA: TGTGCCAGCAGTTTAGCGGCTCGGGGGTTTGCTTTCTTT
D: TRBD1; J: TRBJ1-5; V: TRBV15; size: once; CDR3: CATSRRTGSNQPQHF; DNA: TGTGCCACCAGCAGACGGACAGGGAGCAATCAGCCCCAGCATTTT
D: .; J: TRBJ2-1; V: TRBV11-2; size: .; CDR3: CASSSSSVGGGNEQFF; DNA: TGTGCCAGCAGCTCTTCCTCGGTGGGAGGAGGCAATGAGCAGTTCTTC
D: .; J: TRBJ1-3; V: TRBV18; size: .; CDR3: CASSPREGPSGNTIYF; DNA: TGTGCCAGCTCTCCCCGAGAGGGACCCTCTGGAAACACCATATATTTT
D: .; J: TRBJ2-7; V: TRBV11-2; size: .; CDR3: CASSISPSHEQYF; DNA: TGTGCCAGCAGCATCTCCCCAAGTCACGAGCAGTACTTC
D: .; J: TRBJ1-1; V: TRBV6-6; size: .; CDR3: CASSSKVVAEAFF; DNA: TGTGCCAGCAGTTCCAAGGTTGTGGCTGAAGCTTTCTTT
D: .; J: TRBJ2-3; V: TRBV2; size: .; CDR3: CASRPAGDRAVADTQYF; DNA: TGTGCCAGCAGGCCTGCAGGGGATAGGGCAGTAGCAGATACGCAGTATTTT
D: .; J: TRBJ1-2; V: TRBV30; size: .; CDR3: CAWSAEGGKIRGYTF; DNA: TGTGCCTGGAGTGCAGAGGGAGGGAAAATCCGTGGCTACACCTTC
D: TRBD2; J: TRBJ2-7; V: TRBV5-6; size: .; CDR3: CASSPGLAGAYEQYF; DNA: TGTGCCAGCAGCCCGGGACTAGCGGGGGCCTACGAGCAGTACTTC
D: TRBD1; J: TRBJ1-4; V: TRBV5-1; size: .; CDR3: CASSLAPGTDNEKLFF; DNA: TGCGCCAGCAGCTTGGCCCCCGGGACAGACAATGAAAAACTGTTTTTT
D: .; J: TRBJ1-5; V: TRBV10-3; size: .; CDR3: CAISDSTSQVNQPQHF; DNA: TGTGCCATCAGTGACTCGACTTCGCAGGTCAATCAGCCCCAGCATTTT
D: TRBD1; J: TRBJ2-5; V: TRBV6-4; size: .; CDR3: CASSDFTGDPGETQYF; DNA: TGTGCCAGCAGTGACTTTACAGGGGATCCAGGAGAGACCCAGTACTTC
D: .; J: TRBJ1-4; V: TRBV10-2; size: .; CDR3: CASSEAVATNEKLFF; DNA: TGCGCCAGCAGTGAGGCCGTTGCAACTAATGAAAAACTGTTTTTT
D: .; J: TRBJ1-1; V: TRBV6-5; size: .; CDR3: CASSRTAHTEAFF; DNA: TGTGCCAGCAGTCGGACAGCCCACACTGAAGCTTTCTTT
D: TRBD1; J: TRBJ2-7; V: TRBV5-1; size: .; CDR3: CASSTHPGTGSYEQYF; DNA: TGCGCCAGCAGCACTCACCCCGGGACAGGTTCCTACGAGCAGTACTTC
D: .; J: TRBJ2-5; V: TRBV5-4; size: once; CDR3: CASSLGAPEETQYF; DNA: TGTGCCAGCAGCTTAGGGGCCCCGGAAGAGACCCAGTACTTC
D: .; J: TRBJ2-3; V: TRBV12-5; size: .; CDR3: CASGLFPGTDTQYF; DNA: TGTGCTAGTGGTTTATTTCCAGGGACAGATACGCAGTATTTT
D: .; J: TRBJ1-2; V: TRBV28; size: once; CDR3: CASSWADYGYTF; DNA: TGTGCCAGCAGTTGGGCGGATTATGGCTACACCTTC
D: TRBD1; J: TRBJ2-5; V: TRBV2; size: .; CDR3: CASKGGASQETQYF; DNA: TGTGCCAGCAAAGGGGGCGCTTCCCAAGAGACCCAGTACTTC
D: .; J: TRBJ1-1; V: TRBV6-4; size: .; CDR3: CASSDDYDRKMNTEAFF; DNA: TGTGCCAGCAGTGACGATTATGACAGGAAGATGAACACTGAAGCTTTCTTT
D: TRBD2; J: TRBJ2-1; V: TRBV27; size: .; CDR3: CASSSRLASTVEQFF; DNA: TGTGCCAGCAGTTCCAGACTAGCGTCCACGGTTGAGCAGTTCTTC
D: TRBD2; J: TRBJ2-1; V: TRBV5-1; size: .; CDR3: CASTLGGSGLNNEQFF; DNA: TGCGCCAGCACTCTCGGGGGGAGTGGATTGAACAATGAGCAGTTCTTC
D: .; J: TRBJ1-5; V: TRBV27; size: .; CDR3: CASSPRQDPPQHF; DNA: TGTGCCAGCAGTCCCCGACAGGATCCGCCCCAGCATTTT
D: .; J: TRBJ2-2; V: TRBV5-1; size: .; CDR3: CASRGVIANTGELFF; DNA: TGCGCCAGCAGGGGAGTGATTGCGAACACCGGGGAGCTGTTTTTT
D: .; J: TRBJ2-7; V: TRBV15; size: .; CDR3: CATSTGDGNSYEQYF; DNA: TGTGCCACCAGCACCGGGGACGGTAACTCCTACGAGCAGTACTTC
D: .; J: TRBJ2-7; V: TRBV7-4; size: once; CDR3: CASSLLGNTYEQYF; DNA: TGTGCCAGCAGCTTACTTGGGAATACCTACGAGCAGTACTTC
D: .; J: TRBJ1-1; V: TRBV28; size: .; CDR3: CASTQATWPIRRTEAFF; DNA: TGTGCCAGCACCCAGGCTACATGGCCCATAAGAAGAACTGAAGCTTTCTTT
D: .; J: TRBJ1-1; V: TRBV29-1; size: few; CDR3: CSVGTGNTEAFF; DNA: TGCAGCGTAGGGACGGGGAACACTGAAGCTTTCTTT
D: .; J: TRBJ2-1; V: TRBV4-1; size: .; CDR3: CASSHLTEAGLYNEQFF; DNA: TGCGCCAGCAGCCACCTGACAGAAGCTGGGCTTTACAATGAGCAGTTCTTC
D: .; J: TRBJ2-3; V: TRBV11-2; size: once; CDR3: CASRPTSLDTQYF; DNA: TGTGCCAGCAGACCCACTAGCTTAGATACGCAGTATTTT
D: TRBD1; J: TRBJ1-4; V: TRBV28; size: .; CDR3: CASSQGQPLLKLFF; DNA: TGTGCCAGCAGTCAGGGACAGCCTCTACTAAAACTGTTTTTT
D: .; J: TRBJ1-3; V: TRBV28; size: .; CDR3: CASWTPGNTIYF; DNA: TGTGCCAGCTGGACACCCGGCAACACCATATATTTT
D: TRBD2; J: TRBJ2-1; V: TRBV28; size: once; CDR3: CASSPIPPTSGSYNEQFF; DNA: TGTGCCAGCAGTCCTATCCCCCCGACTAGCGGGTCCTACAATGAGCAGTTCTTC
D: .; J: TRBJ1-5; V: TRBV4-2; size: .; CDR3: CASSFMIPQPQHF; DNA: TGTGCCAGCAGTTTTATGATCCCCCAGCCCCAGCATTTT
D: .; J: TRBJ1-5; V: TRBV18; size: .; CDR3: CASTAGAGNQPQHF; DNA: TGTGCCAGTACCGCGGGGGCCGGGAATCAGCCCCAGCATTTT
D: TRBD1; J: TRBJ2-7; V: TRBV5-1; size: .; CDR3: CASSLAPGQAYEQYF; DNA: TGCGCCAGCAGCTTGGCCCCGGGACAGGCCTACGAGCAGTACTTC
D: .; J: TRBJ1-1; V: TRBV11-2; size: .; CDR3: CASSLVGLVSHGNTEAFF; DNA: TGTGCCAGCAGCTTAGTGGGGTTAGTGAGTCACGGAAACACTGAAGCTTTCTTT
D: .; J: TRBJ2-7; V: TRBV27; size: .; CDR3: CASRKTLGQYEQYF; DNA: TGTGCCAGCAGAAAAACCTTAGGGCAATACGAGCAATACTTC
D: .; J: TRBJ2-7; V: TRBV19; size: .; CDR3: CASSSMKGVPGEQYF; DNA: TGTGCCAGTAGTTCAATGAAAGGTGTTCCCGGGGAGCAGTACTTC
D: TRBD2; J: TRBJ2-3; V: TRBV5-1; size: once; CDR3: CASSSRGDPADTQYF; DNA: TGCGCCAGCAGTAGTCGGGGGGACCCGGCAGATACGCAGTATTTT
D: .; J: TRBJ2-1; V: TRBV19; size: .; CDR3: CASSIFGVSSYNEQFF; DNA: TGTGCCAGTAGTATTTTTGGGGTTAGCTCCTACAATGAGCAGTTCTTC
D: .; J: TRBJ2-7; V: TRBV13; size: .; CDR3: CASSAQVTYEQYF; DNA: TGTGCCAGCAGCGCACAGGTCACCTACGAGCAGTACTTC
D: TRBD1; J: TRBJ1-1; V: TRBV4-2; size: .; CDR3: CASSQGRRGRGTEAFF; DNA: TGTGCCAGCAGCCAAGGCCGCAGGGGGCGAGGCACTGAAGCTTTCTTT
D: TRBD2; J: TRBJ2-7; V: TRBV6-6; size: .; CDR3: CASSYRTSGDEQYF; DNA: TGTGCCAGCAGTTACCGGACTAGCGGCGACGAGCAGTACTTC
D: .; J: TRBJ1-1; V: TRBV1; size: .; CDR3: CTSSQDPPNTEAFF; DNA: TGCACCAGCAGCCAAGACCCACCGAACACTGAAGCTTTCTTT
D: TRBD1; J: TRBJ1-1; V: TRBV5-8; size: .; CDR3: CASSFRQGWTEAFF; DNA: TGTGCCAGCAGCTTCAGACAGGGATGGACTGAAGCTTTCTTT
D: .; J: TRBJ2-4; V: TRBV4-1; size: .; CDR3: CASSQEPPRGDIQYF; DNA: TGCGCCAGCAGCCAAGAACCCCCCAGGGGGGACATTCAGTACTTC
D: .; J: TRBJ2-3; V: TRBV6-1; size: .; CDR3: CASTPEADTQYF; DNA: TGTGCCAGCACCCCCGAAGCAGATACGCAGTATTTT
D: .; J: TRBJ1-5; V: TRBV2; size: .; CDR3: CASSEEFTDNQPQHF; DNA: TGTGCCAGCAGTGAAGAATTTACAGACAATCAGCCCCAGCATTTT
D: .; J: TRBJ2-3; V: TRBV28; size: .; CDR3: CASNHAGSRPSDTQYF; DNA: TGTGCCAGCAACCACGCCGGGTCGCGGCCCTCAGATACGCAGTATTTT
D: .; J: TRBJ1-2; V: TRBV5-6; size: .; CDR3: CASSFRDPWGYTF; DNA: TGTGCCAGCAGCTTCCGGGACCCCTGGGGCTACACCTTC
D: .; J: TRBJ2-2; V: TRBV5-4; size: .; CDR3: CASSLLSGYTGELFF; DNA: TGTGCCAGCAGCTTGTTAAGCGGTTACACCGGGGAGCTGTTTTTT